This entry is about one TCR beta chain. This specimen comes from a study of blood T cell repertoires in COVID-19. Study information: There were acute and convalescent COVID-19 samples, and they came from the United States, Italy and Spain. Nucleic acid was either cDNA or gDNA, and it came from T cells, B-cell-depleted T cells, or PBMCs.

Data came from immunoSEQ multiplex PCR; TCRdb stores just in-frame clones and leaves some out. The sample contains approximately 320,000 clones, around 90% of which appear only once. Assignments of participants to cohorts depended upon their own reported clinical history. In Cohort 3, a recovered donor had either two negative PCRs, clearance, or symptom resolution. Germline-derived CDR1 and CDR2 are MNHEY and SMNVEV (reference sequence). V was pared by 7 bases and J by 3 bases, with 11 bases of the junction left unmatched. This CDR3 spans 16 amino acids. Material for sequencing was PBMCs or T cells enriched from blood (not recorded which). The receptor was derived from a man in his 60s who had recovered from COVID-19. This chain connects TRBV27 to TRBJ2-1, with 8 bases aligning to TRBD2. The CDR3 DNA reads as TGTGCCAGCACCGATAAGGGCGGGGGGCTCTACAATGAGCAGTTCTTC. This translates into CASTDKGGGLYNEQFF.